Listed below are T cell receptor beta chains from one sample, sequenced in a study of CD8 T cells in Susac syndrome. MiXCR was run by TCRdb on the immunoSEQ multiplex PCR reads, yielding one entry per CDR3 protein. The table records about 290,000 distinct CDR3 sequences, about 89% of them present only once. Specimen: CD8+ T cells from PBMCs. The receptors derive from a human donor with multiple sclerosis. CDR3s include the opening cysteine and the closing phenylalanine or tryptophan. The order of the fields is V gene, J gene, D gene, CDR3 protein. D genes are given only for firm matches.

TRBV25-1	TRBJ1-2	-	CASSSSGLDGYTF
TRBV28	TRBJ2-7	-	CASSPSVGATGEQYF
TRBV12-3/TRBV12-4	TRBJ2-1	-	CASSFQGLSSYNEQFF
TRBV20-1	TRBJ2-1	TRBD2	CSGTRGLAVYNEQFF
TRBV9	TRBJ2-5	TRBD2	CASSVSGLAGGEETQYF
TRBV7-9	TRBJ2-2	-	CATSGGGELFF
TRBV20-1	TRBJ2-1	-	CSALSRVNEQFF
TRBV19	TRBJ2-7	TRBD2	CASSPGLAPYEQYF
TRBV27	TRBJ2-2	-	CASERGGNTGELFF
TRBV2	TRBJ2-1	-	CASRTTGINEQFF
TRBV6-5	TRBJ2-3	TRBD2	CASRPGLAGADTQYF
TRBV7-9	TRBJ2-3	TRBD2	CASSMISGGGPDTQYF
TRBV20-1	TRBJ2-1	TRBD2	CSAREYEREGIYNEQFF
TRBV27	TRBJ2-3	-	CASSTLLPGTLNAGTDTQYF
TRBV12-3/TRBV12-4	TRBJ2-3	-	CASSFLGLGADTQYF
TRBV27	TRBJ2-1	-	CASGPSSYNEQFF
TRBV6-6	TRBJ2-2	-	CASLDSAPGELFF
TRBV6-5	TRBJ2-7	-	CASSYRPNEQYF
TRBV12-3/TRBV12-4	TRBJ2-2	TRBD2	CASYRAGGSGELFF
TRBV24-1	TRBJ1-2	-	CATSDRDTNNYGYTF
TRBV20-1	TRBJ2-7	-	CSARVGEREQYF
TRBV30	TRBJ2-1	-	CAVKSEGRNEQFF
TRBV12-3/TRBV12-4	TRBJ2-4	-	CASSFWGAAKNIQYF
TRBV10-3	TRBJ2-5	TRBD2	CAISAAGTSGGALEETQYF
TRBV5-4	TRBJ2-1	-	CVSSYGSSEQFF
TRBV6-5	TRBJ1-6	-	CASSYSGMGLGSPLHF
TRBV30	TRBJ2-2	TRBD1	CAWTGGTGELFF
TRBV3-1	TRBJ1-2	-	CASSPRTVPDGYTF
TRBV28	TRBJ2-1	-	CASSPPHGGGYNEQFF
TRBV12-3/TRBV12-4	TRBJ2-3	-	CASSSPEGQGPPDTQYF
TRBV5-6	TRBJ2-1	-	CASSRSGEGLYNEQFF
TRBV27	TRBJ2-7	TRBD1	CASSPGTAFPTEQYF
TRBV3-1	TRBJ2-7	-	CASSQKVGSVTYEQYF
TRBV19	TRBJ1-1	-	CASSIGSLNTEAFF
TRBV19	TRBJ1-1	TRBD1	CASSLGTGGRNTEAFF
TRBV19	TRBJ1-2	TRBD1	CASSMPDRVTF
TRBV20-1	TRBJ2-1	TRBD2	CSATPHSLAGGSNEQFF
TRBV27	TRBJ2-3	TRBD2	CASSSQAGGHTDTQYF
TRBV30	TRBJ2-1	TRBD1	CAWSPGQGNEQFF
TRBV4-2	TRBJ1-2	-	CASSQGQAVLSGYTF
TRBV5-1	TRBJ1-2	-	CASSRTTGILWDYGYTF
TRBV20-1	TRBJ2-2	-	CSALTSRSTGELFF
TRBV29-1	TRBJ2-1	-	CSVFNNEQFF
TRBV19	TRBJ2-1	TRBD1	CASSTHRGSYNEQFF
TRBV10-2	TRBJ2-1	-	CASTRRGNHNEQFF
TRBV27	TRBJ2-3	-	CASSLWAGTNTQYF
TRBV7-9	TRBJ1-1	-	CASSLVENTEAFF
TRBV2	TRBJ1-2	-	CASSKLSTEGYTF
TRBV9	TRBJ1-3	-	CASSADRNTIYF
TRBV6-6	TRBJ2-7	-	CASSYPPTVYENEQYF
TRBV29-1	TRBJ2-2	-	CSVEWAGKRTGELFF
TRBV7-9	TRBJ2-2	-	CASSLLQGGTGELFF
TRBV7-6	TRBJ2-5	-	CASSLGAVGTQYF